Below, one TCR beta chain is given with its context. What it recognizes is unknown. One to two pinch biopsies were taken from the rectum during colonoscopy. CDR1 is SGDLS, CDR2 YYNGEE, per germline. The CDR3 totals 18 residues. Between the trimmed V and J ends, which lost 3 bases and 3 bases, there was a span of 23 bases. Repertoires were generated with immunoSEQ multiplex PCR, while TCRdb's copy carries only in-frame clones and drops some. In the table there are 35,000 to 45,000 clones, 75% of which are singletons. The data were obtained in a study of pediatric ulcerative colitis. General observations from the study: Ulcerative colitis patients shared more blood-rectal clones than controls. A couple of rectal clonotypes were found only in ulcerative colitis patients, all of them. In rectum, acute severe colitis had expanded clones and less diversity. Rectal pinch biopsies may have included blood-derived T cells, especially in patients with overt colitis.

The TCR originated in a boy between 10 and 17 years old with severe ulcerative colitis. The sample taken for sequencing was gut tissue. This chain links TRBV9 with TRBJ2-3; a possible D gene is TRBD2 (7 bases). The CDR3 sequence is CASSAPGRGGLLTDTQYF. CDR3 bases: TGTGCCAGCAGCGCCCCAGGGAGGGGGGGACTTTTGACAGATACGCAGTATTTT.